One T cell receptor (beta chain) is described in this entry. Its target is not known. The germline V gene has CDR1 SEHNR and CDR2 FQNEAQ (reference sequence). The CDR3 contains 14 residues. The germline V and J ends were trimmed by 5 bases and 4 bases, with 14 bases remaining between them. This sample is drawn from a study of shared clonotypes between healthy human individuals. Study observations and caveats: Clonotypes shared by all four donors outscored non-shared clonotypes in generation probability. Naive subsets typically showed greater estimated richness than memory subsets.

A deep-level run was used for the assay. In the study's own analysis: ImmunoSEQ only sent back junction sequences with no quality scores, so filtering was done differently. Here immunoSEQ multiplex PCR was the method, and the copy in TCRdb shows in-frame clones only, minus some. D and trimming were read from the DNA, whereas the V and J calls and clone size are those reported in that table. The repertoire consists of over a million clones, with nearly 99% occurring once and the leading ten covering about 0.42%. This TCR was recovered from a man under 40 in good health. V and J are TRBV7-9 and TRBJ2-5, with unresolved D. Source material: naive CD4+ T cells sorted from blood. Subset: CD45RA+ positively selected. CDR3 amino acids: CASSPRHSLETQYF. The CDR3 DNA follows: TGTGCCAGCAGCCCTCGACATTCGCTAGAGACCCAGTACTTC.